The 26 T cell receptor beta chains presented below share a single source sample, sequenced in a study of tumor-infiltrating lymphocytes in primary liver carcinoma. Germline DNA was extracted alongside blood RNA, which was obtained from unsorted whole blood. Starting from 500 ng of total RNA, TCR beta cDNA was produced with a primer in the constant region. Slightly modified ARM-PCR with three nested multiplex PCR rounds yielded TCR beta libraries. With TRBV1-TRBV30 forward primers and a C-beta reverse primer, the first two PCR rounds were run for about 10 cycles each. MiXCR was run by TCRdb on the multiplex PCR reads, yielding one entry per CDR3 protein. Of about 330,000 distinct CDR3 sequences in the sample, 65% were seen once. Material: peripheral blood. Every receptor here comes from a man in his forties or fifties with primary liver carcinoma and hepatitis B virus infection.

For this clonotype: Since the CDR3 does not end with the conserved phenylalanine or tryptophan, this likely comes from a read error. Because the CDR3's place on the DNA is in doubt, the DNA is left out and the CDR3 is given as listed by TCRdb. The V gene is TRBV11-2, the J gene TRBJ2-7; the D call TRBD1 from the table was never checked on the DNA. Germline V gene sequence: CDR1 SGHAT, CDR2 FQNNGV. Counting both end residues, the CDR3 totals 14 amino acids. The CDR3 spells CASSLSPGSYEQYL.

On this clonotype itself: The DNA is omitted, as the CDR3 cannot be located on it reliably, and the CDR3 follows TCRdb's listing. The rearrangement links TRBV4-1 to TRBJ1-5; TRBD1, the table's D call, lacks a check against the DNA. Germline CDR1 and CDR2: MGHRA and YSYEKL. From its first to its last residue, the CDR3 has 16 amino acids. The CDR3 loop is CASNQVGTGSNQPQHF.

The chain employs TRBV4-3 and TRBJ1-4; D possibly corresponds to TRBD1 (6 bases). This CDR3 contains 17 residues. V dropped 4 bases and J dropped 0 bases, with 15 bases sitting between them. The V gene's germline CDR1 is LGHNA and CDR2 YSLEER. In DNA, the CDR3 is TGCGCCAGCAGCCTTTCAGGGACACCCGCAACTAATGAAAAACTGTTTTTT. It specifies CASSLSGTPATNEKLFF.

The chain links TRBV24-1 to TRBJ2-5; tentatively, D is TRBD1 or TRBD2 (6 bases each). V was cut by 9 bases and J by 1 base, with 14 bases left in between. Germline CDR1 KGHDR, CDR2 SFDVKD. This CDR3 spans 14 amino acids. CDR3 nucleotide sequence: TGTGCCACCCTAGCAGGGGACTTCCAAGAGACCCAGTACTTC. Its protein is CATLAGDFQETQYF.

As concerns this clonotype: A much bigger clone sits one base away, suggesting this may be a read error. The chain couples TRBV6-5 to TRBJ1-5; 9 nucleotides agree with TRBD1. Germline CDR1 MNHEY, CDR2 SVGAGI. The CDR3 is 14 amino acids. The CDR3 here is CASSRTGAYQPPHF. CDR3 DNA: TGTGCCAGCAGCAGGACAGGGGCTTATCAGCCCCCGCATTTT.

This clonotype appeared once. Sequence at one end of the junction differs from germline and may be a read error. The gene calls are TRBV4-2 and TRBJ1-2; a possible D gene is TRBD1 (6 bases). The CDR3 contains 16 residues. CDR1 and CDR2 from the germline V gene are LGHNA and YNFKEQ. For the CDR3, the DNA is TGTGTCAGCAGCCAAGAGGGGAACAGGGAATGGTGGGGCTACACCTTC. Translated, it gives CVSSQEGNREWWGYTF.

This chain uses TRBV11-2 with TRBJ2-1, with D uncertain. CDR1 and CDR2 from the germline V gene are SGHAT and FQNNGV. The CDR3 extends over 11 amino acids. V was shortened by 10 bases and J by 9 bases, with 13 bases between the two germline ends. The chain's CDR3 is CANNTVREQFF. The DNA of the CDR3 is TGTGCCAACAACACAGTTCGTGAGCAGTTCTTC.

In regard to this clonotype: A single base separates this from a much larger clone, so it may be a read error. The V and J genes are TRBV6-2 or TRBV6-3 and TRBJ1-2; no clear D gene. Germline V CDR1 and CDR2: MNHEY, SVGEGT. The CDR3 is made up of 15 amino acids. The V end was cut by 10 bases, the J end by 0 bases, with 18 bases between. The CDR3 region is CANSSPPGANYGYTF. In nucleotides, the CDR3 is TGTGCCAACAGCTCCCCTCCGGGTGCTAACTATGGCTACACCTTC.

To note about this clonotype: Given a much more abundant clone one base away, this may be a read error. The chain recombines TRBV10-3 with TRBJ2-6; D could derive from TRBD1 or TRBD2 (5 bases each). The CDR3 has 17 residues. The V end was cut by 0 bases, the J end by 3 bases, with 12 bases between. The germline gives CDR1 ENHRY, CDR2 SYGVKD. In DNA form, the CDR3 reads TGTGCCATCAGTGAGTCTGTGAGAGGGGATGGGGCCAACGTCCTGACTTTC. This translates into CAISESVRGDGANVLTF.

The chain is built from TRBV6-5 and TRBJ1-5; D not certain. The CDR3 contains 15 residues. Trimming removed 6 bases at V and 3 bases at J, with 15 bases between. Germline V lookup: CDR1 MNHEY, CDR2 SVGAGI. This CDR3 is CASSPWLPANQPQHF. CDR3 coding DNA: TGTGCCAGCAGCCCCTGGCTGCCTGCCAATCAGCCCCAGCATTTT.

In this sample, this clonotype turned up a few times. The chain recombines TRBV11-2 with TRBJ2-3; TRBD2 is a possible D gene (5 bases). Germline CDR1 and CDR2: SGHAT and FQNNGV. This CDR3 spans 13 amino acids. Trimming pared 5 bases from V and 5 bases from J, leaving 11 bases between. CDR3 residues: CASSAWTGDTQYF. The CDR3 coding sequence is TGTGCCAGCAGCGCCTGGACTGGAGATACGCAGTATTTT.

To note about this clonotype: It may be a read error: a sequence one base away is much more abundant. The chain joins TRBV6-1 to TRBJ2-2; TRBD1 matches 7 bases. Germline CDR1 MNHNS, CDR2 SASEGT. This CDR3 is built from 14 residues. Written as DNA, the CDR3 is TGTGCCAGCAGGACAGGGTCGGGAACCGGGAAGCTGTTTTTT. This encodes CASRTGSGTGKLFF.

About this clonotype: A read error may produce the germline difference seen at one junction end. The chain is built from TRBV11-2 and TRBJ2-1; TRBD1 aligns across 7 bases. This CDR3 is built from 15 residues. CDR1 is SGHAT and CDR2 is FQNNGV in the germline V gene. CDR3 nucleotides: TGTGTCAGCACCCTGTGGACAGGATCTAACAATGAGCAGTTCTTC. Translation gives CVSTLWTGSNNEQFF.

The table lists this clonotype with a few counts. The CDR3 here is CASTGQGAPQYF. DNA of the CDR3: TGTGCCAGCACTGGACAGGGGGCCCCGCAGTACTTC. This sequence joins TRBV6-1 and TRBJ2-7; 11 positions agree with TRBD1. This CDR3 region has 12 residues. V dropped 7 bases and J dropped 9; count of bases not matched to a gene: 5. Germline CDR1 reads MNHNS; CDR2 reads SASEGT.

This clonotype was seen at least ten times. The chain couples TRBV6-1 to TRBJ2-3; 7 bases are a match to TRBD2. Germline assignment: CDR1 MNHNS and CDR2 SASEGT. V was clipped by 2 bases and J by 5 bases; unmatched bases: 7. The CDR3 extends over 15 amino acids. This CDR3 reads CASSELRERGDTQYF. CDR3 nucleotides: TGTGCCAGCAGTGAACTGCGGGAGCGGGGAGATACGCAGTATTTT.

About this clonotype: Relative to the germline gene, one junction end is altered; a read error may explain this. This chain links TRBV29-1 with TRBJ2-3; 13 bases agree with TRBD2. The CDR3 contains 19 residues. The germline CDR1 and CDR2 sequences are SQVTM and ANQGSEA. CDR3 in DNA: TGCAGCGTTGAAGATGTCGTGAGGGGACTAGCGGGAAGAACAGATATGCAGTATTTT. Translation: CSVEDVVRGLAGRTDMQYF.

At least ten counts were recorded for this clonotype. CDR3 in amino acids: CASSESGTYEQYF. For the CDR3, the DNA is TGCGCCAGCAGTGAGTCGGGTACCTACGAGCAGTACTTC. The rearrangement links TRBV10-1 to TRBJ2-7; D is ambiguous. This CDR3 comprises 13 residues. The ends were cut back, 0 bases at V and 2 bases at J, with 5 bases in the middle. Germline V gene data show CDR1 as WNHNN and CDR2 as SYGVQD (reference sequence).

Concerning this clonotype itself: One junction end does not reproduce the germline sequence, and a read error may be involved. The gene calls are TRBV4-3 and TRBJ2-5; 15 positions match TRBD2. The CDR3 is 16 amino acids. Germline lookup yields CDR1 LGHNA and CDR2 YSLEER. The CDR3 loop is CANSPEGLAGGETQYF. As DNA, the CDR3 is TGCGCCAACAGCCCGGAGGGACTAGCGGGGGGAGAGACCCAGTACTTC.

About this clonotype: It is likely a read error, because the conserved phenylalanine at the end of the CDR3 is missing. This chain uses TRBV11-1 with TRBJ2-1, with D possibly being TRBD1 or TRBD2 (5 bases each). Germline V lookup: CDR1 SGHAT, CDR2 FQDESV (reference sequence). The CDR3 is 15 residues long. V shed 5 bases and J shed 3 bases, with 14 bases lying between them. Written as DNA, the CDR3 is TGTGCCAGCAGCCTCGGGACGGGCCTCTACAATGAGCAGTTCTTA. Residues: CASSLGTGLYNEQFL.

This clonotype was seen at least ten times. V and J are TRBV29-1 and TRBJ2-1, with D unclear. CDR1 and CDR2 from the germline V gene are SQVTM and ANQGSEA. V lost 6 bases and J 16 bases, leaving 22 bases between the germline ends. The CDR3 consists of 12 residues. Written as DNA, the CDR3 is TGCAGCGTGGTGAGCCAGGAGTTCCGTCCATTCTTC. This encodes CSVVSQEFRPFF.

The V gene is TRBV6-1, the J gene TRBJ2-2; D is perhaps TRBD1 (6 bases). Germline V lookup: CDR1 MNHNS, CDR2 SASEGT. This CDR3 is built from 18 residues. Trimming removed 2 bases at V and 4 bases at J, with 20 bases between. CDR3: CASSERPVGQISTGELFF. The DNA of the CDR3 is TGTGCCAGCAGTGAAAGGCCTGTTGGACAGATAAGCACCGGGGAGCTGTTTTTT.

As regards this clonotype: Mismatch with germline at one junction end may stem from a read error. The V call is TRBV28, the J call TRBJ2-7; no clear D. The CDR3 is 14 residues long. Germline V CDR1 and CDR2: MDHEN, SYDVKM. The CDR3 is CASSRGGVGYEQYF. The CDR3 bases are TGTGCCAGCAGCCGTGGTGGGGTCGGGTACGAGCAGTATTTC.

The chain recombines TRBV7-8 with TRBJ2-7; no clear D gene. With 3 bases removed from V and 0 bases from J, the gap between germline ends came to 15 bases. CDR3 size: 16 residues. Germline V lookup: CDR1 SGHVS, CDR2 FQNEAQ. The CDR3 bases are TGTGCCAGCAGCTTGTTATCCCGGACCAGCTCCTACGAGCAGTACTTC. This codes for CASSLLSRTSSYEQYF.

The rearrangement uses TRBV6-6 and TRBJ1-2; weak D call: TRBD1 (5 bases). V dropped 5 bases and J dropped 3 bases, with 13 bases sitting between them. The CDR3 length is 14 residues. Germline values: CDR1 MNHNY, CDR2 SVGAGI (reference sequence). CDR3 amino acids: CASSRDGEDYGYTF. In DNA, the CDR3 is TGTGCCAGCAGTCGGGACGGTGAAGACTATGGCTACACCTTC.

This chain uses TRBV29-1 with TRBJ2-4, with 12 bases lining up with TRBD2. The germline CDR1 and CDR2 sequences are SQVTM and ANQGSEA. The CDR3 extends over 17 amino acids. Germline trimming cut 8 bases from V and 3 bases from J; bases unmatched to any gene: 14. The CDR3 loop reads CSIATSGSSRGKNIQYF. The CDR3 DNA sequence: TGCAGCATTGCGACTAGCGGGAGTTCGAGGGGCAAAAACATTCAGTACTTC.

As concerns this clonotype: Relative to the germline gene, one junction end is altered; a read error may explain this. This chain uses TRBV7-8 with TRBJ2-7; perhaps TRBD1 as D (5 bases). Germline loops: CDR1 SGHVS, CDR2 FQNEAQ. The CDR3 extends over 14 amino acids. CDR3 DNA sequence: TGTGCCAGCAGCTGGGTCAGGGTGTCCTACAAGCAGTACTTC. As protein: CASSWVRVSYKQYF.